Sequencing of this TCR beta chain was carried out in a study of beta chain features in type 1 diabetes. Overall study results and limits: Shortening that was moderate but significant affected the TCRB CDR3s of Type 1 diabetes patients in all four CD4+ subsets. The naive, central memory and Treg TCRB repertoires looked more alike in patients than they did in healthy donors. Using cDNA template may skew counts toward highly expressing activated cells.

This clone was recorded a few times. Its antigen is as yet unknown. All of the isolated RNA was reverse transcribed, so expressed TCRB transcripts were sequenced. Assay used: immunoSEQ multiplex PCR; TCRdb lists only in-frame clones, some missing. The table records 200,000 to 300,000 clones, about a fifth of them present only once. Via the markers CD45RO/CCR7/CD25/CD127/CD95/CD27, stem cell-like memory, regulatory, central memory and naive CD4+ cells were sorted. The CDR3 contains 17 residues. Germline CDR1 is SGDLS and CDR2 is YYNGEE. V lost 1 base to trimming and J lost 0 bases; unmatched junction nucleotides: 9.

What was sequenced was naive CD4+ T cells from blood. The V gene is TRBV9, the J gene TRBJ1-1, with 7 bases fitting TRBD1. The receptor comes from a woman in her thirties or forties with type 1 diabetes. The CDR3 sequence: CASSVLSGTVMNTEAFF. The CDR3 coding sequence is TGTGCCAGCAGCGTATTGTCCGGGACAGTCATGAACACTGAAGCTTTCTTT.